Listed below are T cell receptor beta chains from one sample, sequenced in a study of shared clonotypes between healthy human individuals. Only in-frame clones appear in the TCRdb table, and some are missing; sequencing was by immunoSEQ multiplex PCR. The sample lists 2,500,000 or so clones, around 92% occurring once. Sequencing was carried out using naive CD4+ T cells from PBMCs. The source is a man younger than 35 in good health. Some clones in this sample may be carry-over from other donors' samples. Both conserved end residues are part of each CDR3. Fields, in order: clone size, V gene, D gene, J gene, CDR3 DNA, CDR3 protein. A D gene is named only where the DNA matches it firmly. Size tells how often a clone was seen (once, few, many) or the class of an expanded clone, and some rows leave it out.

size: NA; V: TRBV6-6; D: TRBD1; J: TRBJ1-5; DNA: TGTGCCAGCAGTCTAGGGGGCCGTCAGCCCCAGCATTTT; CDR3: CASSLGGRQPQHF
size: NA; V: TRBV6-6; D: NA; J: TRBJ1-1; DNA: TGTGCCAGCAGAACACAGGTCATAGGGATCACTGAAGCTTTCTTT; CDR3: CASRTQVIGITEAFF
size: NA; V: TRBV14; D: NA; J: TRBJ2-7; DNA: TGTGCCAGCAGCTCAAGTAGCAGGAGCTACGAGCAGTACTTC; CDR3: CASSSSSRSYEQYF
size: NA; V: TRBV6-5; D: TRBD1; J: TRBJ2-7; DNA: TGTGCCAGCAGCCAAGGACAGGGAATCTACGAGCAGTACTTC; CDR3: CASSQGQGIYEQYF
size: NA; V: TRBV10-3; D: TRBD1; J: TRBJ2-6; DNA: TGTGCCACGTCCACCGGGACAGGTAATGGGGCCAACGTCCTGACTTTC; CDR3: CATSTGTGNGANVLTF
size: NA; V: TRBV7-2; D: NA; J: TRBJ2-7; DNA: TGTGCCAGCAGCCCCCAAGGTGGGTCCTACGAGCAGTACTTC; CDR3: CASSPQGGSYEQYF
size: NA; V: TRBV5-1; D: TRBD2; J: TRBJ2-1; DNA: TGCGCCAGCAGCCGGGGGACTAGCGGGAGGGCCTCCTACAATGAGCAGTTCTTC; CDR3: CASSRGTSGRASYNEQFF
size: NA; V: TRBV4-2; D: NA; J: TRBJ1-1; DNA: TGTGCCAGCAGCCTTACGGGGCAGGACACTGAAGCTTTCTTT; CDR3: CASSLTGQDTEAFF
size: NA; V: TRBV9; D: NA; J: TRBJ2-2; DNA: TGTGCCAGCAGCGTGGCAGGTGGGAGCGGGGAGCTGTTTTTT; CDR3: CASSVAGGSGELFF
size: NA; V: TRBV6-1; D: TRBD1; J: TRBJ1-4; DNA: TGTGCCAGCAGGGTAGACAGGGGGCGAGGTGAAAAACTGTTTTTT; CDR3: CASRVDRGRGEKLFF
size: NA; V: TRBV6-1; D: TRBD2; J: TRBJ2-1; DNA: TGTGCCAGCAGTGAAGCGGGGACTAGCGGGAGGGTGTGGAATGAGCAGTTCTTC; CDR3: CASSEAGTSGRVWNEQFF
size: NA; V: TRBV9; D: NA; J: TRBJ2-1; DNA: TGTGCCAGCAGCGCCTGGGGCTTGGATGAGCAGTTCTTC; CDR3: CASSAWGLDEQFF
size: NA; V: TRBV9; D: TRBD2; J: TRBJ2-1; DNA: TGTGCCAGCGGGGTAAATAGCGGGAGACGGAGTTTGGATGAGCAGTTCTTC; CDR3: CASGVNSGRRSLDEQFF
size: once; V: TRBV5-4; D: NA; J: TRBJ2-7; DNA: TGTGCCAGCAGCGGTGGGCGGGCGGGTCTAGCCGAGCAGTACTTC; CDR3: CASSGGRAGLAEQYF
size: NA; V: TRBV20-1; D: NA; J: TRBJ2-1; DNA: TGCAGTACGGGATTTTCCAATGAGCAGTTCTTC; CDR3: CSTGFSNEQFF
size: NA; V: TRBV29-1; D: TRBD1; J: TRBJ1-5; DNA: TGCAGCGTGAGACAGGGGTTCGATCAGCCCCAGCATTTT; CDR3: CSVRQGFDQPQHF
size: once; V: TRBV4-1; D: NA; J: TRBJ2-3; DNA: TGCGCCAGCAGCAGGGGGGCTAACACAGATACGCAGTATTTT; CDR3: CASSRGANTDTQYF
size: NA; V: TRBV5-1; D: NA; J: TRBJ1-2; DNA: TGCGCCAGCAGCTTGTTGAGAGCCTTGGGGTTGGATGGCTACACCTTC; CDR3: CASSLLRALGLDGYTF
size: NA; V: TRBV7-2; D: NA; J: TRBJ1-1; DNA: TGTGCCAGCAGCTTGGGGGCGGGGGTGAACACTGAAGCTTTCTTT; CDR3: CASSLGAGVNTEAFF
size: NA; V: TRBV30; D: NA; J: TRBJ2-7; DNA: TGTGCCTGGGCACAGGGGAGGATTGGCGAGCAGTACTTC; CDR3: CAWAQGRIGEQYF
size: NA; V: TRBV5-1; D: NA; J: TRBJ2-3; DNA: TGCGCCACCAAAGGTGAGGTCGGGGTCGGCACAGATACGCAGTATTTT; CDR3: CATKGEVGVGTDTQYF
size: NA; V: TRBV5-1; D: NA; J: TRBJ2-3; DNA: TGCGCCAGCAGCTTGCCTAGCGTCACAGATACGCAGTATTTT; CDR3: CASSLPSVTDTQYF
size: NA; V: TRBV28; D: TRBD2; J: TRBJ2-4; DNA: TGTGCCAGCAGTACGGGGGGTTTAGCCAAAAACATTCAGTACTTC; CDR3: CASSTGGLAKNIQYF